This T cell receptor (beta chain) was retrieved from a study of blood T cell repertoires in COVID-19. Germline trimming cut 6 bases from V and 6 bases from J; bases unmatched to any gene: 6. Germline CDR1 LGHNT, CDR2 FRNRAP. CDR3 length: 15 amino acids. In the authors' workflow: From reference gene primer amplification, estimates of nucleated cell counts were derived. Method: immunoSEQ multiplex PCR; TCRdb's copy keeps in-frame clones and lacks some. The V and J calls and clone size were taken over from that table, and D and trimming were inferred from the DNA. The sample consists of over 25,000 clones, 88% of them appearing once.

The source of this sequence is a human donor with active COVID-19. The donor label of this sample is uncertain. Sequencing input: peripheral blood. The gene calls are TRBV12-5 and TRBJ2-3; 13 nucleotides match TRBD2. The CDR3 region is CASGTGTSGADTQYF. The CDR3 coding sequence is TGTGCTAGTGGGACAGGGACTAGCGGGGCGGATACGCAGTATTTT.